This T cell receptor (beta chain) was profiled in a study of OX40 agonist ivuxolimab in advanced cancers. TCRdb's table, derived via immunoSEQ multiplex PCR, lists solely in-frame clones and lacks some. The sample yields about 44,000 clones, just under 95% seen once. On this clone itself: Its target is not known.

The study's findings and limits: Which antigen the expanded peripheral T cells recognized is unknown.

The CDR3 consists of 16 residues. The V gene lost 0 bases and the J gene lost 2 bases, with 13 bases spanning the gap. Germline V gene data show CDR1 as SGHRS and CDR2 as YFSETQ. The rearrangement joins TRBV5-1 to TRBJ2-3; D perhaps matches TRBD2 (6 bases). The TCR was taken from an adult with an advanced solid tumor such as melanoma, head and neck, liver or kidney cancer. The material sequenced was CD4+ or CD8+ T cells sorted from blood, taken in a trial of the OX40 agonist ivuxolimab. The CDR3 loop reads CASSLDVERVTDTQYF. For the CDR3, the DNA is TGCGCCAGCAGCTTGGACGTAGAGCGGGTCACAGATACGCAGTATTTT.